The 11 T cell receptor beta chains below come from one sample, sequenced in a study of immune reconstitution after stem cell transplant in scleroderma. TCRdb recomputed calls from the RT-PCR reads with MiXCR, one row per CDR3 protein. The sample lists fewer than 5,000 distinct CDR3 sequences, 7.5% to 8.5% occurring once. Specimen collection occurred before or after autologous hematopoietic stem cell transplantation (not recorded which). All receptors derive from a male donor with systemic sclerosis.

Here the CDR3 DNA reads TGTGCCAGCTCACCATTACAGCTAGCGGGGATCAAAGAGACCCAGTACTTC. It yields the protein CASSPLQLAGIKETQYF. The rearrangement links TRBV18 to TRBJ2-5; 9 positions match TRBD2. CDR1 is KGHSH and CDR2 is LQKENI in the germline V gene. This CDR3 spans 17 amino acids. Germline trimming cut 2 bases from V and 3 bases from J; bases unmatched to any gene: 10.

This clonotype was picked up a small number of times. V usage is TRBV29-1 and J usage is TRBJ2-7; D tentatively reads TRBD1 or TRBD2 (5 bases each). Germline lookup yields CDR1 SQVTM and CDR2 ANQGSEA. This CDR3 spans 13 amino acids. V dropped 0 bases and J dropped 4 bases, with 10 bases sitting between them. The CDR3 nucleotides are TGCAGCGTTGAAGATCTTGGGGGATACGAGCAGTACTTC. Its translation is CSVEDLGGYEQYF.

In this sample, this clonotype is medium-sized. The V call is TRBV6-1, the J call TRBJ2-3, with TRBD1 identical over 7 bases. J gave up 2 bases and V 8 bases, and 1 base lay outside the gene matches. The CDR3 extends over 12 amino acids. Looked up from germline, CDR1 is MNHNS and CDR2 is SASEGT. CDR3 coding DNA: TGTGCCAGCCAGGGGGACACAGATACGCAGTATTTT. This gives the protein CASQGDTDTQYF.

V gene TRBV5-1 combines with J gene TRBJ2-1; 12 nucleotides align to TRBD2. CDR1 and CDR2 from the germline V gene are SGHRS and YFSETQ. The V segment lost 4 bases and the J segment 6 bases; nucleotides outside the gene matches: 8. The CDR3 runs to 16 residues. For the CDR3, the DNA is TGCGCCAGCAGCGACCAACTAGCGGGAGGTGGCAATGAGCAGTTCTTC. Its translation: CASSDQLAGGGNEQFF.

By share, this clonotype ranks as medium-sized. The CDR3 DNA follows: TGTGCCATCAGTGAGTCGGGGATGAATCTTGAAGCTTTCTTT. Amino acids: CAISESGMNLEAFF. V usage is TRBV10-3 and J usage is TRBJ1-1; D call uncertain. Germline V gene sequence: CDR1 ENHRY, CDR2 SYGVKD. The CDR3 contains 14 residues. Trimming cost V 0 bases and J 7 bases, with 12 bases left between them.

The gene calls are TRBV10-3 and TRBJ1-2; D remains ambiguous. Germline CDR1 is ENHRY and CDR2 is SYGVKD. The CDR3 loop spans 15 amino acids. Trimming stripped 7 bases from V and 6 bases from J, with 21 bases between. CDR3 sequence (DNA): TGTGCCATCAAATGGAGACTAGGCGGTTCGGATGGCTACACCTTC. As protein: CAIKWRLGGSDGYTF.

This clonotype ranks as medium-sized (0.01 to 0.1%). The V gene is TRBV4-2, the J gene TRBJ2-6, with a tentative D call TRBD1 (5 bases). This CDR3 is built from 18 residues. Germline V gene lookup returns CDR1 LGHNA and CDR2 YNFKEQ. Between the trimmed V and J ends, which lost 4 bases and 0 bases, there was a span of 16 bases. CDR3 DNA: TGTGCCAGCAGCCTACAGGTCCGAGCTGACTCTGGGGCCAACGTCCTGACTTTC. It specifies CASSLQVRADSGANVLTF.

There are a few counts of this clonotype. This sequence joins TRBV14 and TRBJ1-4; possible D gene TRBD1, 6 bases. CDR3 size: 15 residues. CDR1 and CDR2 (germline): SGHDN, FVKESK. The germline V and J ends were trimmed by 0 bases and 8 bases, with 13 bases remaining between them. This chain's CDR3 is CASSQDAGAGEKLFF. CDR3 DNA: TGTGCCAGCAGCCAAGATGCGGGGGCTGGCGAAAAACTGTTTTTT.

The chain uses TRBV5-1 and TRBJ2-3, with 9 nucleotides matching TRBD2. Germline V gene lookup returns CDR1 SGHRS and CDR2 YFSETQ. With V trimmed by 4 bases and J by 5 bases, 11 bases remained unmatched. The CDR3 has 16 residues. The CDR3 bases are TGCGCCAGCAGCAAGCAAGCGGGAGGAGTGGGAGATACGCAGTATTTT. Amino acids: CASSKQAGGVGDTQYF.

In its sample, this clonotype is medium-sized (0.01 to 0.1%). The chain employs TRBV20-1 and TRBJ2-1; 9 bases match TRBD2. Germline lookup yields CDR1 DFQATT and CDR2 SNEGSKA (reference sequence). The CDR3 is 16 amino acids. V lost 0 bases and J lost 4; bases outside the gene matches: 7. CDR3 protein: CSAREVGGGDYNEQFF. CDR3 coding DNA: TGCAGTGCTAGAGAGGTCGGCGGGGGGGATTACAATGAGCAGTTCTTC.

This chain links TRBV7-2 with TRBJ2-7, with a possible D match to TRBD1 (6 bases). V shed 5 bases and J shed 7 bases, with 24 bases lying between them. The germline V gene encodes CDR1 SGHTA and CDR2 FQGNSA. The CDR3 is 16 residues long. This chain's CDR3 is CASSQAVGQLRGEQYF. In DNA form, the CDR3 reads TGTGCCAGCAGCCAAGCGGTGGGACAATTGAGGGGGGAGCAGTACTTC.